A single sample is the source of the 20 T cell receptor beta chains below, sequenced in a study of cytomegalovirus exposure and HLA in healthy donors (dated by TCRdb to about 2017). The library came from the immunoSEQ multiplex PCR assay. A mixture of 60 forward primers for TCR Vbeta segments and 13 reverse primers for TCR Jbeta segments was used in the multiplex PCR. The table was pulled from immuneACCESS by TCRdb, which kept in-frame rearrangements only. Such tables lose some clones; where checked, under half of the loss comes from unresolved V genes, and the rest has no known cause. The sample has 150,000 to 200,000 clones on record, 70% to 90% of them singletons. The ten largest clonotypes hold about 2% of the sample. Sequencing was carried out using PBMCs. These receptors came from a young man in good health and CMV-seropositive.

This clone was found a few times. The chain is built from TRBV19 and TRBJ2-3, with 11 bases identical to TRBD1. The CDR3 covers 14 residues. The junction had 6 bases not matched to a gene; V was cut back by 5 bases and J by 8 bases. Germline V gene data show CDR1 as LNHDA and CDR2 as SQIVND (reference sequence). The CDR3: CASSGGTGGGTQYF. CDR3 nucleotides: TGTGCCAGTAGTGGCGGGACAGGGGGAGGTACGCAGTATTTT.

The chain has TRBV5-1 and TRBJ2-6, with 7 bases that match TRBD1. V lost 7 bases and J lost 0; bases outside the gene matches: 7. This CDR3 contains 16 residues. Looked up from germline, CDR1 is SGHRS and CDR2 is YFSETQ. The CDR3 region has the DNA TGCGCCAGCGGGGACAGCGCCTTCTCTGGGGCCAACGTCCTGACTTTC. It codes for CASGDSAFSGANVLTF.

This clone occurred once. The chain combines TRBV18 with TRBJ2-3, with 7 nucleotides matching TRBD2. Unmatched junction bases numbered 2, after V lost 2 bases and J lost 0 bases. The CDR3 is 15 amino acids. Germline V gives CDR1 KGHSH, CDR2 LQKENI. CDR3 residues: CASSPTGGSTDTQYF. The CDR3 DNA follows: TGTGCCAGCTCACCAACGGGGGGAAGCACAGATACGCAGTATTTT.

This clone was detected a few times. The rearrangement joins TRBV7-9 to TRBJ2-3, with D possibly being TRBD2 (6 bases). CDR3 length equals 14 residues. Trimming removed 5 bases from V and 3 bases from J, with 12 bases in between. The germline gives CDR1 SEHNR, CDR2 FQNEAQ (reference sequence). CDR3 bases: TGTGCCAGCAGCCTAGGGACTCTAACAGATACGCAGTATTTT. It translates to CASSLGTLTDTQYF.

This clone was observed a few times. The chain recombines TRBV5-1 with TRBJ2-2, with D possibly matching TRBD2 (6 bases). V was pared by 8 bases and J by 4 bases, with 15 bases between. The germline gives CDR1 SGHRS, CDR2 YFSETQ. The length of the CDR3 is 14 residues. Written as DNA, the CDR3 is TGCGCCAGTGAAATCGGGGGACCCACCGGGGAGCTGTTTTTT. It yields the protein CASEIGGPTGELFF. Supplemented by reference TRBV5-1 and TRBJ2-2, the full variable domain reads KAGVTQTPRYLIKTRGQQVTLSCSPISGHRSVSWYQQTPGQGLQFLFEYFSETQRNKGNFPGRFSGRQFSNSRSEMNVSTLELGDSALYLCASEIGGPTGELFFGEGSRLTVL.

In its sample, this clone was seen once. The chain uses TRBV11-2 and TRBJ2-4; unclear D gene. The CDR3 length is 11 residues. The germline V gene encodes CDR1 SGHAT and CDR2 FQNNGV. V gave up 3 bases and J gave up 8 bases, with 5 bases separating them. The CDR3 coding sequence is TGTGCCAGCAGCTTCGGTGACATTCAGTACTTC. This translates into CASSFGDIQYF.

V is TRBV7-6 and J is TRBJ2-3, with 7 nucleotides matching TRBD1. The germline V gene has CDR1 SGHVS and CDR2 FNYEAQ. This CDR3 comprises 14 residues. Germline trimming cut 6 bases from V and 0 bases from J; bases unmatched to any gene: 3. CDR3 in amino acids: CASSLQGSTDTQYF. Written as DNA, the CDR3 is TGTGCCAGCAGTTTACAGGGGAGCACAGATACGCAGTATTTT.

The chain recombines TRBV5-1 with TRBJ2-7; 9 positions match TRBD1. Germline V gives CDR1 SGHRS, CDR2 YFSETQ. Trimming took 3 bases from V and 3 from J; bases not matched to a gene: 7. This CDR3 comprises 15 residues. CDR3 in amino acids: CASSSTGGFDYEQYF. CDR3 in DNA: TGCGCCAGCAGCTCGACAGGGGGGTTTGACTACGAGCAGTACTTC. Full variable domain (rest looked up from reference TRBV5-1 and TRBJ2-7): KAGVTQTPRYLIKTRGQQVTLSCSPISGHRSVSWYQQTPGQGLQFLFEYFSETQRNKGNFPGRFSGRQFSNSRSEMNVSTLELGDSALYLCASSSTGGFDYEQYFGPGTRLTVT.

V is TRBV7-8 and J is TRBJ1-1; possibly TRBD1 for D (6 bases). The CDR3 contains 13 residues. Germline values: CDR1 SGHVS, CDR2 FQNEAQ. The germline V and J ends were trimmed by 7 bases and 7 bases, with 16 bases remaining between them. The CDR3 reads CASKRSGQSEAFF. CDR3 DNA sequence: TGTGCCAGCAAAAGGTCCGGACAGAGTGAAGCTTTCTTT. Based on the CDR3 plus reference TRBV7-8 and TRBJ1-1, the full variable domain is GAGVSQSPRYKVAKRGQDVALRCDPISGHVSLFWYQQALGQGPEFLTYFQNEAQLDKSGLPSDRFFAERPEGSVSTLKIQRTQQEDSAVYLCASKRSGQSEAFFGQGTRLTVV.

The rearrangement uses TRBV6-1 and TRBJ2-1, with D perhaps TRBD2 (6 bases). V gave up 4 bases and J gave up 7 bases, with 17 bases separating them. Germline lookup yields CDR1 MNHNS and CDR2 SASEGT. The CDR3 is 15 residues long. In DNA, the CDR3 is TGTGCCAGCAGTGGAACCGGGAGCCGGGCAAATGAGCAGTTCTTC. This encodes CASSGTGSRANEQFF.

The V and J genes are TRBV6-6 and TRBJ1-5; TRBD1 might be the D (6 bases). The CDR3 is 13 residues long. Germline V CDR1 and CDR2: MNHNY, SVGAGI (reference sequence). Trimming pared 5 bases from V and 5 bases from J, leaving 10 bases between. Here the CDR3 reads CASSTGRDQPQHF. The CDR3, as DNA: TGTGCCAGCAGTACAGGGAGGGATCAGCCCCAGCATTTT.

The J gene is TRBJ1-1, the V gene TRBV5-1, with D possibly being TRBD1 (6 bases). This CDR3 region has 12 residues. V was shortened by 2 bases and J by 5 bases, with 7 bases between the two germline ends. Germline CDR1 reads SGHRS; CDR2 reads YFSETQ. CDR3 DNA sequence: TGCGCCAGCAGCTTTCAGGGGACTGAAGCTTTCTTT. Translated: CASSFQGTEAFF.

The V call is TRBV30, the J call TRBJ1-3, with 9 bases fitting TRBD1. Per germline, CDR1 GTSNPN and CDR2 SVGIG (reference sequence). The junction had 13 bases not matched to a gene; V was cut back by 2 bases and J by 2 bases. The CDR3 contains 18 residues. This CDR3 is CAWSFGTGIKEAGNTIYF. The DNA for the CDR3 is TGTGCCTGGAGTTTCGGGACAGGGATAAAGGAAGCTGGAAACACCATATATTTT.

The chain combines TRBV6-6 with TRBJ1-1; TRBD1 matches 8 bases. J lost 10 bases, V lost 6 bases, and 13 bases had no gene match. The CDR3 consists of 14 residues. Looked up from germline, CDR1 is MNHNY and CDR2 is SVGAGI (reference sequence). The CDR3 sequence is CASSEIGQGIRAFF. In DNA, the CDR3 is TGTGCCAGCAGCGAAATCGGACAGGGAATTCGAGCTTTCTTT.

This clone was counted a few times. The chain joins TRBV5-4 to TRBJ1-1; 10 bases map to TRBD1. J gave up 0 bases and V 2 bases, and 4 bases lay outside the gene matches. Germline loops: CDR1 SGHNT, CDR2 YYREEE (reference sequence). This CDR3 has 16 residues. The CDR3 region has the DNA TGTGCCAGCAGCTTTACGGGACAGGGGATGAACACTGAAGCTTTCTTT. Translation gives CASSFTGQGMNTEAFF.

CDR3 nucleotide sequence: TGTGCCAGCAGCCCAGGGGAGGGCTATGGCTACACCTTC. Translated: CASSPGEGYGYTF. V usage is TRBV7-9 and J usage is TRBJ1-2; D is perhaps TRBD1 (6 bases). The CDR3 extends over 13 amino acids. Germline V lookup: CDR1 SEHNR, CDR2 FQNEAQ (reference sequence). The ends were cut back, 5 bases at V and 4 bases at J, with 11 bases in the middle.

The CDR3 coding sequence is TGTGCCAGCAGCTTGAGTCCAGGGCACGAGCAGTACTTC. Amino acid sequence: CASSLSPGHEQYF. This chain joins TRBV5-6 and TRBJ2-7; tentative D call: TRBD1 (5 bases). Per the germline V gene, CDR1 is SGHDT and CDR2 is YYEEEE. V was cut by 1 base and J by 5 bases, with 10 bases left in between. The CDR3 has 13 amino acids. The whole variable domain, remainder taken from reference TRBV5-6 and TRBJ2-7, is DAGVTQSPTHLIKTRGQQVTLRCSPKSGHDTVSWYQQALGQGPQFIFQYYEEEERQRGNFPDRFSGHQFPNYSSELNVNALLLGDSALYLCASSLSPGHEQYFGPGTRLTVT.

About this clone: Other DNA sequences from this sample encode an identical CDR3 as well. The chain couples TRBV6-1 to TRBJ1-2; D remains unclear. V gave up 0 bases and J gave up 0 bases, with 11 bases separating them. Germline CDR1 and CDR2: MNHNS and SASEGT. This CDR3 region has 16 residues. Here the CDR3 DNA reads TGTGCCAGCAGTGAAGCCATACGTAGCTCTAACTATGGCTACACCTTC. Residues: CASSEAIRSSNYGYTF.

The rearrangement joins TRBV4-1 to TRBJ2-7; no reliable D call. CDR3 length: 11 amino acids. Trimming stripped 3 bases from V and 7 bases from J, with 7 bases between. The germline CDR1 and CDR2 sequences are MGHRA and YSYEKL. This CDR3 is CASSHQREQYF. DNA for the CDR3: TGCGCCAGCAGCCATCAGCGAGAGCAGTACTTC.

This clone was counted between two and nine times. V gene TRBV5-3 combines with J gene TRBJ1-3; D is undetermined. Being an ORF, TRBV5-3 has a function that is uncertain. Between the trimmed V and J ends, which lost 4 bases and 0 bases, there was a span of 14 bases. This CDR3 has 16 amino acids. CDR3 region: CARSLMTGSSGNTIYF. The CDR3 DNA reads TGTGCCAGAAGCCTCATGACGGGAAGCTCTGGAAACACCATATATTTT.